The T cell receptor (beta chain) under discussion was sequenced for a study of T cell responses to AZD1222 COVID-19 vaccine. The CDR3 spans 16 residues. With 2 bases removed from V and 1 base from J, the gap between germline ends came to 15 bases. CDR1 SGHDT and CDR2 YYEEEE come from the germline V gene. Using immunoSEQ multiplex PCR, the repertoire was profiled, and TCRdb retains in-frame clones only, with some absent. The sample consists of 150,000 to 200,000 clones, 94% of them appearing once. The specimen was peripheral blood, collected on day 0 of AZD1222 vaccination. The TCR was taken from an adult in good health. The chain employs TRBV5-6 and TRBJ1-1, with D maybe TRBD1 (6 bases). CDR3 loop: CASSFSQGSSNTEAFF. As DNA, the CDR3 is TGTGCCAGCAGCTTTTCACAGGGTTCCTCGAACACTGAAGCTTTCTTT.